Reported below is one T cell receptor beta chain. The data were taken from a study of blood T cell repertoires in COVID-19. The overall study: From the United States, Italy and Spain came samples of acute and convalescent COVID-19. The analysed material was cDNA or gDNA that came from T cells, B-cell-depleted T cells, or PBMCs.

This CDR3 comprises 15 residues. The V gene end was trimmed by 5 bases and the J gene end by 4 bases; junction bases not matched to a gene: 7. CDR1 and CDR2 (germline): LNHDA, SQIVND (reference sequence). Authors' methods: Estimation of nucleated cell counts was performed using reference gene primer amplification. Profiling relied on immunoSEQ multiplex PCR, and the TCRdb table lists in-frame clones only, not all of them. That table is the source of V, J and clone size, and D and trimming were worked out from the DNA. The sample includes tens of thousands of clones, roughly 80% seen only once; the top ten take about 6.2%.

The clonotype comes from a human donor in a cohort sampled during active or convalescent COVID-19. Sequencing used peripheral blood. The chain recombines TRBV19 with TRBJ1-1; 10 bases agree with TRBD1. The CDR3 DNA sequence: TGTGCCAGTAGTCGACGGACAGGGGGAGGCACTGAAGCTTTCTTT. It specifies CASSRRTGGGTEAFF.